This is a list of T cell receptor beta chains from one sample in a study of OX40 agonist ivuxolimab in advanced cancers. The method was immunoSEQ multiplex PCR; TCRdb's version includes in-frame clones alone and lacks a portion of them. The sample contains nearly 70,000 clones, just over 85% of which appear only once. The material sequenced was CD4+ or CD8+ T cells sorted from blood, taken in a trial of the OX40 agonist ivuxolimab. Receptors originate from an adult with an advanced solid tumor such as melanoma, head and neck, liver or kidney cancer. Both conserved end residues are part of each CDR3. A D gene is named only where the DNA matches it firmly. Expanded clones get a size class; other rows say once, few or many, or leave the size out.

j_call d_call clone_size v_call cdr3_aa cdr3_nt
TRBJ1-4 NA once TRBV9 CASSVSVATTNEKLFF TGTGCCAGCAGCGTGAGCGTAGCCACAACTAATGAAAAACTGTTTTTT
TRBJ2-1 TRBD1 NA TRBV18 CASSPPVFGTGAGNEQFF TGTGCCAGCTCACCGCCCGTTTTCGGGACAGGGGCTGGCAATGAGCAGTTCTTC
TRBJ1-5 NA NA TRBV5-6 CASSLEGYSNQPQHF TGTGCCAGCAGCTTGGAAGGATATAGCAATCAGCCCCAGCATTTT
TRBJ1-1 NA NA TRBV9 CASSVEGQGRTEAFF TGTGCCAGCAGCGTAGAAGGGCAGGGAAGGACTGAAGCTTTCTTT
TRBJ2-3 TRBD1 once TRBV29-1 CSAPRQGLADTQYF TGCAGCGCCCCACGACAGGGGTTGGCAGATACGCAGTATTTT
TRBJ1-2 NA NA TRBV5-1 CASSLEKGSNGYTF TGCGCCAGCAGCTTGGAAAAGGGGTCGAACGGCTACACCTTC
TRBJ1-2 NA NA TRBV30 CAWSRQSSYGYTF TGTGCCTGGAGTCGGCAGAGCTCCTATGGCTACACCTTC
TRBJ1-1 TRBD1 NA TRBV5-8 CASSLGTGLMNTEAFF TGTGCCAGCAGCTTAGGGACAGGGTTGATGAACACTGAAGCTTTCTTT
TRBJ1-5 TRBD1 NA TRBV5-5 CASTVTDREDQPQHF TGTGCCAGCACCGTGACGGACAGGGAGGATCAGCCCCAGCATTTT
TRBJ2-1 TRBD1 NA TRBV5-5 CASSLVGQGLRVGQFF TGTGCCAGCAGCTTAGTGGGACAGGGCCTGAGGGTTGGTCAGTTCTTC
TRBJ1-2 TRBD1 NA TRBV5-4 CASSLGQGSAYGYTF TGTGCCAGCAGCTTGGGACAGGGCTCTGCCTATGGCTACACCTTC
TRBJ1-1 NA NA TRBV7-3 CASSVVDGSNTEAFF TGTGCCAGCAGCGTGGTCGATGGGTCCAACACTGAAGCTTTCTTT
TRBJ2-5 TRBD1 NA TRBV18 CASSPGDRGEETQYF TGTGCCAGCTCACCTGGGGACAGGGGGGAAGAGACCCAGTACTTC
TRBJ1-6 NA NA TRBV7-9 CASSLGESPLHF TGTGCCAGCAGCTTAGGGGAGTCACCCCTCCACTTT
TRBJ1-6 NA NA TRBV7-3 CASSLLGGSNSPLHF TGTGCCAGCAGCTTATTGGGGGGCTCTAATTCACCCCTCCACTTT
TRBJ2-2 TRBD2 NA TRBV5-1 CASSLGTSVLTGELFF TGCGCCAGCAGCTTGGGGACTAGCGTCCTCACCGGGGAGCTGTTTTTT
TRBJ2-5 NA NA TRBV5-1 CASSLDVGPGFKTQYF TGCGCCAGCAGCTTGGACGTGGGGCCGGGGTTCAAGACCCAGTACTTC
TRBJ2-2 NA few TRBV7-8 CASSPSSFLNTGELFF TGTGCCAGCAGCCCTTCTTCTTTTTTGAACACCGGGGAGCTGTTTTTT
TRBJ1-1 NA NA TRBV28 CASSLFQGHLTEAFF TGTGCCAGCAGTTTATTCCAGGGGCATCTCACTGAAGCTTTCTTT
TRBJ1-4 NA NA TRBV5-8 CASSLEEALNEKLFF TGTGCCAGCAGCTTGGAGGAGGCGCTTAATGAAAAACTGTTTTTT
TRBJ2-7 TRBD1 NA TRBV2 CASSEDRAPSYEQYF TGTGCCAGCAGTGAGGACAGGGCTCCCTCCTACGAGCAGTACTTC
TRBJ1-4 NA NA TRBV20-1 CSAPQEGLFF TGCAGTGCTCCGCAGGAAGGGCTGTTTTTT
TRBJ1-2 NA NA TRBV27 CASTSWGTYGYTF TGTGCCAGCACCTCTTGGGGGACGTATGGCTACACCTTC
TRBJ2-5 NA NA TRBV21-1 CAFHPGQRGETQYF TGTGCCTTCCACCCGGGACAGAGGGGGGAGACCCAGTACTTC
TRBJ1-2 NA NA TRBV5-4 CASSTAGEMYGYTF TGTGCCAGCAGCACCGCTGGGGAGATGTATGGCTACACCTTC
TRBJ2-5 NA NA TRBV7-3 CASSLTSGVRETQYF TGTGCCAGCAGCTTAACCTCGGGGGTCAGAGAGACCCAGTACTTC
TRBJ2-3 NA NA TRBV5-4 CASSLGEAGTDTQYF TGTGCCAGCAGCTTGGGGGAGGCGGGCACAGATACGCAGTATTTT
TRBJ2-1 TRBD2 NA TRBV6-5 CASSSSKAGSYNEQFF TGTGCCAGCAGTTCATCTAAAGCGGGGTCCTACAATGAGCAGTTCTTC
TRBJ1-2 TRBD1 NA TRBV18 CASSPDREVTGYTF TGTGCCAGCTCACCGGACAGGGAAGTTACTGGCTACACCTTC
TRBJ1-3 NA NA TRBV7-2 CASSLDRSPGNTIYF TGTGCCAGCAGCTTAGACAGGAGCCCTGGAAACACCATATATTTT
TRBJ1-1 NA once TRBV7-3 CASSLTRESEAFF TGTGCCAGCAGCTTAACCCGTGAGTCTGAAGCTTTCTTT
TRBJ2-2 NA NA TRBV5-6 CASTPGLQTGELFF TGTGCCAGCACTCCGGGACTGCAGACCGGGGAGCTGTTTTTT
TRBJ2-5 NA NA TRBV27 CASSLLAGAQGTQYF TGTGCCAGCAGTTTACTGGCCGGGGCCCAAGGGACCCAGTACTTC
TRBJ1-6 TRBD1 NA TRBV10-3 CAIGQGDSPLHF TGTGCCATCGGACAGGGCGATTCACCCCTCCACTTT
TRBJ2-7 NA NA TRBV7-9 CASSLVPGRNEQYF TGTGCCAGCAGCTTAGTCCCAGGGAGGAACGAGCAGTACTTC
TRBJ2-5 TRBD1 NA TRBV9 CASSQGGTGYPGETQYF TGTGCCAGCAGCCAAGGAGGGACAGGATATCCCGGGGAGACCCAGTACTTC
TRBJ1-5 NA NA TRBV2 CASSNGQRNQPQHF TGTGCCAGCAGTAACGGACAGCGCAATCAGCCCCAGCATTTT
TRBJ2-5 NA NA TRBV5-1 CASSARAGTQETQYF TGCGCCAGCAGCGCTCGGGCAGGGACCCAAGAGACCCAGTACTTC
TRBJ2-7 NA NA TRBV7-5 CARRILILIREGTPYEQYF TGTGCCAGAAGAATACTAATTTTAATAAGGGAGGGCACCCCCTACGAGCAGTACTTC
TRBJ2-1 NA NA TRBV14 CASSQEGAGPGEQFF TGTGCCAGCAGCCAAGAAGGGGCGGGTCCAGGGGAGCAGTTCTTC
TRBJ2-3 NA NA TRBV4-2 CASSQEWTDTQYF TGTGCCAGCAGCCAAGAATGGACAGATACGCAGTATTTT
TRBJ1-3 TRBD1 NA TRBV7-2 CASSLGQVRSGNTIYF TGTGCCAGCAGCCTTGGACAGGTTCGCTCTGGAAACACCATATATTTT
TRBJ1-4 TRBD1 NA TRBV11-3 CASSPAGTGAEKLFF TGTGCCAGCAGCCCCGCAGGTACAGGGGCTGAAAAACTGTTTTTT
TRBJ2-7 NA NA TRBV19 CASSSVDSPLYEQYF TGTGCCAGTAGTTCGGTTGACAGTCCGCTCTACGAGCAGTACTTC
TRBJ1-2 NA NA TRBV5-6 CASSQPGDSGYTF TGTGCCAGCAGCCAGCCGGGAGACAGTGGCTACACCTTC
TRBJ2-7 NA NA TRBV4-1 CASSVGALAAYEQYF TGCGCCAGCAGCGTGGGGGCCCTAGCGGCCTACGAGCAGTACTTC
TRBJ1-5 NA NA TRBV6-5 CASSFDRYSNQPQHF TGTGCCAGCAGTTTCGACAGGTATAGCAATCAGCCCCAGCATTTT
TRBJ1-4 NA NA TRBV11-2 CASTEWGGHEKLFF TGTGCCAGCACCGAATGGGGGGGCCATGAAAAACTGTTTTTT
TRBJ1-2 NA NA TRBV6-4 CASSREMEGMDGYTF TGTGCCAGCAGTAGAGAAATGGAAGGGATGGATGGCTACACCTTC
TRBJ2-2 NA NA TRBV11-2 CASRVPGGDTGELFF TGTGCCAGCAGGGTCCCGGGTGGTGACACCGGGGAGCTGTTTTTT
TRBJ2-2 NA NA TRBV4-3 CASSQDSGLPTGELFF TGCGCCAGCAGCCAAGATTCCGGACTCCCCACCGGGGAGCTGTTTTTT
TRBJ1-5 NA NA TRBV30 CAWGDDTYSNQPQHF TGTGCCTGGGGGGATGACACCTATAGCAATCAGCCCCAGCATTTT